This TCR beta chain was retrieved from a study of identical twins. Germline V gene data show CDR1 as SEHNR and CDR2 as FQNEAQ (reference sequence). The germline V and J ends were trimmed by 1 base and 7 bases, with 11 bases remaining between them. There are 13 residues in the CDR3. Unique molecular identifiers were present on cDNA, and template switching added a universal primer site. TCRdb independently ran MiXCR on the 5' RACE reads; one entry per CDR3 protein. The sample lists fewer than 250,000 distinct CDR3 sequences, approximately 8.3% occurring once. This clonotype has at least ten counts. The antigen is not known. Whole-study results and caveats: Out-of-frame sharing of TCR alpha in monozygotic twins was underestimated by models. Findings came from cross-sectional statistics, without long-term follow-up of donors.

This sample was shared with a second study, whose subject was yellow fever vaccine responses in identical twins. From that report: Reportedly, the T cell response mounted by twins to vaccine seemed partly convergent, partly personalized.

This chain joins TRBV7-9 and TRBJ2-7, with D uncertain. The sequenced sample consisted of memory (CD45RO+) T cells sorted from blood. The TCR sequence derives from a woman aged 18-29 years in good health. CDR3 nucleotides: TGTGCCAGCAGCTTAGAAGCCCTCGGGGAGCAGTACTTC. It specifies CASSLEALGEQYF.